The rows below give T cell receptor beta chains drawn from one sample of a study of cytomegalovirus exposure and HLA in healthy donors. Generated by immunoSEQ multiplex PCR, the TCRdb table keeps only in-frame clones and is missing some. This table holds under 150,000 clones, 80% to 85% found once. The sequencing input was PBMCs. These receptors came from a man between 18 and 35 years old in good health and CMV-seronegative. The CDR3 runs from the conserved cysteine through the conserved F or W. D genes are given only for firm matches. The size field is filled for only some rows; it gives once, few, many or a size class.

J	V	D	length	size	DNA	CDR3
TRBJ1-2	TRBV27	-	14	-	TGTGCCAGCACCTCCCTAAATAAGCGTGGTGGCTACACCTTC	CASTSLNKRGGYTF
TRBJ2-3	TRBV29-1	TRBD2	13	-	TGCAGCGGTAACGGGGGGGTTCAAGATACGCAGTATTTT	CSGNGGVQDTQYF
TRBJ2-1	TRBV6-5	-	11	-	TGTGCCAGCAGTAGAGACAATGAGCAGTTCTTC	CASSRDNEQFF
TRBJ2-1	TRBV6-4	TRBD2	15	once	TGTGCCAGCAGTGCGACTAGCGGGGGGGCTAGTGAGCAGTTCTTC	CASSATSGGASEQFF
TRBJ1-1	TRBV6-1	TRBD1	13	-	TGTGCCAGCAGTAGGACAGGGAGGACTGAAGCTTTCTTT	CASSRTGRTEAFF
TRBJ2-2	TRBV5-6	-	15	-	TGTGCCAGCCTTAAGGGGCAATTGAACACCGGGGAGCTGTTTTTT	CASLKGQLNTGELFF
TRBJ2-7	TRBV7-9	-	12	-	TGTGCCAGCAGCCGGACACTGCACGAGCAGTACTTC	CASSRTLHEQYF
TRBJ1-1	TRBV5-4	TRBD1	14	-	TGTGCCAGCAGCTTGGCAGGGGGAAGCACTGAAGCTTTCTTT	CASSLAGGSTEAFF
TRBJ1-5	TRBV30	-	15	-	TGTGCCTGGAGTGTACTTCAGGGCGGCAATCAGCCCCAGCATTTT	CAWSVLQGGNQPQHF
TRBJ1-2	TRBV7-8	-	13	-	TGTGCCAGCAGCCCCGCCGGGATCTATGGCTACACCTTC	CASSPAGIYGYTF
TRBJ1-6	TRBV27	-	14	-	TGTGCCAGCAGTTTACGAGGTATCAATTCACCCCTCCACTTT	CASSLRGINSPLHF
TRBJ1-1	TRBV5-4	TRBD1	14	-	TGTGCCAGCAGCATACAGGGGCCTGGCACTGAAGCTTTCTTT	CASSIQGPGTEAFF
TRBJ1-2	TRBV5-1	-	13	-	TGCGCCAGCAGCTTGGGGCAGGGGATCGGCTACACCTTC	CASSLGQGIGYTF
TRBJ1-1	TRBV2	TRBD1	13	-	TGTGCCAGCAGGGCAGGGGGCAGGACTGAAGCTTTCTTT	CASRAGGRTEAFF
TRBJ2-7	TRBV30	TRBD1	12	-	TGTGCCTACAGGGGGCGAAGCTACGAGCAGTACTTC	CAYRGRSYEQYF
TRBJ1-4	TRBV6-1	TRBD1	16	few	TGTGCCAGCAGTGTAAACCAGGTGTTACAGGGGGAAAAACTGTTTTTT	CASSVNQVLQGEKLFF
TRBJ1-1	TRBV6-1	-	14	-	TGTGCCAGCAGTACAGACGCTGGGGAGGTAAAAGCTTTCTTT	CASSTDAGEVKAFF
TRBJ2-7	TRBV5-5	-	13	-	TGTGCCAGCAGCTTAGGGGGTGTCTACGAGCAGTACTTC	CASSLGGVYEQYF
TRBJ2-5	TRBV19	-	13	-	TGTGCCAGTAGTATTTTGAGTCAAGAGACCCAGTACTTC	CASSILSQETQYF
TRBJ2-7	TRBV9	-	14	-	TGTGCCAGCAGCGTAGGTTTCAGGGCCTACGAGCAGTACTTC	CASSVGFRAYEQYF
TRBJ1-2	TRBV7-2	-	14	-	TGTGCCAGCAGCCTTCTGACGGGGAACTATGGCTACACCTTC	CASSLLTGNYGYTF
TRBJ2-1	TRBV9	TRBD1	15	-	TGTGCCAGCAGCCCCGGACAGGAACGAACACATGAGCAGTTCTTC	CASSPGQERTHEQFF
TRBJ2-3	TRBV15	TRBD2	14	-	TGTGCCACCACTGCGTTCCGGGAGGCAGATACGCAGTATTTT	CATTAFREADTQYF
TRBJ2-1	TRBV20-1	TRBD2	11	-	TGCAGTGCTAGTAGCGGGGGGGAACAGTTCTTC	CSASSGGEQFF
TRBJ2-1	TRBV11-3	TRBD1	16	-	TGTGCCAGCAGCGTTTTGACAGGGGGCGGGTACAATGAGCAGTTCTTC	CASSVLTGGGYNEQFF
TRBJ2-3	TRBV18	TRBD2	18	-	TGTGCCAGCTCACCACCGATTCTAGCGGGGGGAAGCACAGATACGCAGTATTTT	CASSPPILAGGSTDTQYF
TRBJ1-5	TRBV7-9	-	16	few	TGTGCCAGCAGCCCGTCTGGGGGGAAAGGCAATCAGCCCCAGCATTTT	CASSPSGGKGNQPQHF
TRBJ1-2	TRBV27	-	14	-	TGTGCCAGCAGTCCCCTCGGGGAGGACTATGGCTACACCTTC	CASSPLGEDYGYTF
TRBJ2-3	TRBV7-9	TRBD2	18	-	TGTGCCAGCAGCCTAAGGGGACTAGCGGGGGGGTTCCCCGATACGCAGTATTTT	CASSLRGLAGGFPDTQYF
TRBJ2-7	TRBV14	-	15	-	TGTGCCAGCAGCCAAGTGTCACAGCCGATATACGAGCAGTACTTC	CASSQVSQPIYEQYF
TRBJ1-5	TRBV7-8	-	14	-	TGTGCCAGCAGCCGCAAAACAGGGAATCAGCCCCAGCATTTT	CASSRKTGNQPQHF
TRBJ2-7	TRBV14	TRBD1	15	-	TGTGCCAGCAGCGAGGGACAGGGGCCGTCCTACGAGCAGTACTTC	CASSEGQGPSYEQYF
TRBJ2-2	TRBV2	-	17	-	TGTGCCAGCAGGCCTCGTTACTCGAACGCGAACACCGGGGAGCTGTTTTTT	CASRPRYSNANTGELFF
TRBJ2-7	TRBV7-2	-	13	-	TGTGCCAGCACGGCAGGGCCCTCCGGAGAGCAGTACTTC	CASTAGPSGEQYF
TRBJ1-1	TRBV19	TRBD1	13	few	TGTGCCAGTACCGAGACAGGGACCGCTGAAGCTTTCTTT	CASTETGTAEAFF
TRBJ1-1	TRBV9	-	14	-	TGTGCCAGCAGCTCGACATCACTCAACACTGAAGCTTTCTTT	CASSSTSLNTEAFF
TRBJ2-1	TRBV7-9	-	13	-	TGTGCCAGCAGCTTAGGTCAGTACAATGAGCAGTTCTTC	CASSLGQYNEQFF
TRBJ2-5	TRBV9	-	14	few	TGTGCCAGCAGCCGTGAGGGCACTTTTGAGACCCAGTACTTC	CASSREGTFETQYF
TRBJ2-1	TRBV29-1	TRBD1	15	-	TGCAGCGTTGAAGGGACAGGGCTCTCCTACAATGAGCAGTTCTTC	CSVEGTGLSYNEQFF
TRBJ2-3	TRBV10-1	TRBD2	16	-	TGCGCCAGCATAACCGGGACTAGCAGAATTCTGGATACGCAGTATTTT	CASITGTSRILDTQYF
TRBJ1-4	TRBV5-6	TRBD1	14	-	TGTGCCAGCAGCCACCGGGACAGGGCCCAAAAACTGTTTTTT	CASSHRDRAQKLFF
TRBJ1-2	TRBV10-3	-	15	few	TGTGCCATCAGTGAGGAGGCCGGCCCTAACTATGGCTACACCTTC	CAISEEAGPNYGYTF
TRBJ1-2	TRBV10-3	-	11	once	TGTGCCATAGCTACGGACATTGGCTACACCTTC	CAIATDIGYTF
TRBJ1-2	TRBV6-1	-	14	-	TGTGCCAGCAGTCGCGGGGGGGGGAATGATGGCTACACCTTC	CASSRGGGNDGYTF
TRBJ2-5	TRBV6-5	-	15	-	TGTGCCAGCAGTTTGAGGGCCCTACCTGGAGAGACCCAGTACTTC	CASSLRALPGETQYF
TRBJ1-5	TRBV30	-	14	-	TGTGCCTGGAGTGTAGGACAGCTAAATCAGCCCCAGCATTTT	CAWSVGQLNQPQHF
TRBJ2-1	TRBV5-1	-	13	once	TGCGCCAGCAGCCGCGTCATGAACAATGAGCAGTTCTTC	CASSRVMNNEQFF
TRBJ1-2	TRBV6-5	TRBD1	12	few	TGTGCCAGCAGTCCAGGGGGAGGCGGCTACACCTTC	CASSPGGGGYTF
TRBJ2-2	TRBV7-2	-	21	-	TGTGCCAGCAGCTTAGCGTCCAGGGTTGATAGGTCCATTCGTCTCAGGGGGGAGCTGTTTTTT	CASSLASRVDRSIRLRGELFF